This T cell receptor (beta chain) comes out of a study of cytomegalovirus exposure and HLA in healthy donors. Primers included in the PCR were 60 Vbeta and 13 Jbeta primers. This table comes from immunoSEQ multiplex PCR, and its TCRdb copy is limited to in-frame clones, with some not included. The sample lists around 190,000 clones; around 81% were seen once. V was clipped by 0 bases and J by 4 bases; unmatched bases: 11. Looked up from germline, CDR1 is SGHDN and CDR2 is FVKESK. The length of the CDR3 is 17 residues. V gene TRBV14 combines with J gene TRBJ2-7, with 8 positions matching TRBD1. This clonotype was obtained from a man aged 18 to 29 in good health and CMV-seronegative. Material for sequencing was PBMCs. CDR3: CASSQDRRRDRIYEQYF. The DNA for the CDR3 is TGTGCCAGCAGCCAAGATCGGCGCCGGGACAGGATTTACGAGCAGTACTTC. Based on the CDR3 plus reference TRBV14 and TRBJ2-7, the full variable domain is EAGVTQFPSHSVIEKGQTVTLRCDPISGHDNLYWYRRVMGKEIKFLLHFVKESKQDESGMPNNRFLAERTGGTYSTLKVQPAELEDSGVYFCASSQDRRRDRIYEQYFGPGTRLTVT.